The rows below give T cell receptor beta chains drawn from one sample of a study of cytomegalovirus exposure and HLA in healthy donors. Assay used: immunoSEQ multiplex PCR; TCRdb lists only in-frame clones, some missing. The sample records 90,000 to 150,000 clones, roughly 80% being singletons. Sequencing input: PBMCs. All receptors derive from a woman aged 25 to 45 in good health and CMV-seropositive. CDR3s include the opening cysteine and the closing phenylalanine or tryptophan. The size of a clone is reported for some rows only, either as once, few or many, or as a class for expanded clones.

clone size	V gene	J gene	CDR3 protein
NA	TRBV4-1	TRBJ2-1	CASSQGVAGVSYNEQFF
NA	TRBV28	TRBJ1-2	CASRPGQGYYGYTF
NA	TRBV18	TRBJ2-7	CASSPPIGLAGEQYF
NA	TRBV7-9	TRBJ2-7	CSSSLYDGTDSYEQYF
NA	TRBV19	TRBJ2-4	CASATGGNIQYF
NA	TRBV5-1	TRBJ2-5	CASRRLEETQYF
many	TRBV29-1	TRBJ2-7	CSVVAGSHEQYF
NA	TRBV14	TRBJ2-3	CASSQGTGVGTDTQYF
NA	TRBV7-2	TRBJ2-1	CASSPEDRVHHEQFF
NA	TRBV7-9	TRBJ2-1	CASIPDREGEQFF
once	TRBV11-1	TRBJ2-7	CASSLGTGSVEQYF
NA	TRBV5-1	TRBJ2-3	CASSLDRSPDTQYF
few	TRBV4-1	TRBJ2-5	CASSRGGALETQYF
NA	TRBV25-1	TRBJ2-5	CASSGGGETQYF
NA	TRBV30	TRBJ2-5	CAWSVPGLGSETQYF
NA	TRBV4-1	TRBJ2-1	CASSQGQGAQVKNNEQFF
once	TRBV5-5	TRBJ2-7	CATGTATSYEQYF
NA	TRBV5-1	TRBJ2-5	CASSPGTREQETQYF
NA	TRBV11-2	TRBJ2-7	CASSFVPGQGTYEQYF
NA	TRBV25-1	TRBJ2-1	CASSEEGGGAYNEQFF
NA	TRBV6-6	TRBJ1-1	CASSYTGTEAFF
NA	TRBV4-1	TRBJ2-7	CASSRDQGYEQYF
NA	TRBV18	TRBJ1-2	CASSPAGTANYGYTF
NA	TRBV2	TRBJ2-1	CASIQDASGGYNEQFF
NA	TRBV5-1	TRBJ2-2	CASREWRGADGELFF
NA	TRBV5-4	TRBJ1-1	CASSHMTGLRTEAFF
NA	TRBV5-6	TRBJ1-4	CASSPRTGYNEKLFF
NA	TRBV30	TRBJ2-5	CAWRFRGQEAQYF
NA	TRBV7-2	TRBJ2-6	CASSLGAGGDSGANVLTF
NA	TRBV7-2	TRBJ1-2	CASSLLGSGYGYTF
NA	TRBV11-1	TRBJ2-7	CASSRRTSGGAYPYEQYF
NA	TRBV10-1	TRBJ2-2	CASPCSSVWSCTGELFF
NA	TRBV12-2	TRBJ2-5	CASRLAVLAGTIRETQYF
NA	TRBV27	TRBJ2-7	CASSSLTGGDEQYF
NA	TRBV5-8	TRBJ2-5	CASSPLRTQYF
NA	TRBV28	TRBJ1-2	CASSLPGTGGYGYTF
NA	TRBV6-5	TRBJ1-1	CASSRNRDLNTEAFF
once	TRBV2	TRBJ2-2	CASSEFAGQAGELFF
NA	TRBV25-1	TRBJ2-1	CASSASRFYNEQFF
few	TRBV7-8	TRBJ1-2	CASSYPGSIYGYTF
NA	TRBV7-6	TRBJ2-5	CASSLRRRLQETQYF
NA	TRBV7-9	NA	CASSTRLAGYEQYF
few	TRBV2	TRBJ2-1	CASKGQGLDEQFF
NA	TRBV7-8	TRBJ2-1	CASSTRAPNEQFF
few	TRBV2	TRBJ1-5	CASSVGAKGNQPQHF